The rows below give T cell receptor beta chains drawn from one sample of a study of OX40 agonist ivuxolimab in advanced cancers. Sequenced by immunoSEQ multiplex PCR; TCRdb stores in-frame clones only, minus some. Found here are about 46,000 clones, around 87% of them singletons; the top ten hold around 10%. The source was CD4+ or CD8+ T cells sorted from blood, collected in a trial of the OX40 agonist ivuxolimab. These receptors were obtained from an adult with an advanced solid tumor such as melanoma, head and neck, liver or kidney cancer. The CDR3 runs from the conserved cysteine through the conserved F or W. D genes are given only for firm matches. A clone size is listed for some rows: how often the clone was seen (once, few, many), or a class if it is expanded.

d_gene	v_gene	len	j_gene	abundance	CDR3aa	CDR3nt
NA	TRBV12-5	13	TRBJ2-3	NA	CASGFGQPDTQYF	TGTGCTAGTGGTTTTGGGCAGCCAGATACGCAGTATTTT
NA	TRBV10-3	12	TRBJ2-1	NA	CAISGRAWGQFF	TGTGCCATCAGTGGTAGGGCATGGGGGCAGTTCTTC
NA	TRBV6-6	14	TRBJ1-5	NA	CASSPLGAPEAQHF	TGTGCCAGCAGCCCTCTGGGGGCCCCTGAAGCCCAGCATTTT
NA	TRBV7-9	13	TRBJ2-7	NA	CASSLEGRGEQYF	TGTGCCAGCAGCTTAGAGGGCCGGGGCGAGCAGTACTTC
TRBD2	TRBV29-1	13	TRBJ2-1	once	CSAGLAGYNEQFF	TGCAGCGCCGGACTAGCGGGATACAATGAGCAGTTCTTC
NA	TRBV5-1	13	TRBJ1-1	NA	CASSLTGGTEAFF	TGCGCCAGCAGCTTGACAGGAGGGACTGAAGCTTTCTTT
TRBD2	TRBV13	17	TRBJ2-2	NA	CASSGDAGGPSTGELFF	TGTGCCAGCAGCGGTGATGCGGGAGGGCCGAGCACCGGGGAGCTGTTTTTT
NA	TRBV5-5	17	TRBJ1-1	NA	CASSHQIKWVGGTEAFF	TGTGCCAGCAGCCACCAAATCAAATGGGTCGGGGGCACTGAAGCTTTCTTT
TRBD2	TRBV5-4	15	TRBJ2-1	NA	CASSPGLAGRNEQFF	TGTGCCAGCAGCCCTGGACTAGCGGGACGCAATGAGCAGTTCTTC
NA	TRBV6-1	14	TRBJ2-2	NA	CASRGAANTGELFF	TGTGCCAGCAGAGGGGCAGCGAACACCGGGGAGCTGTTTTTT
NA	TRBV7-9	14	TRBJ2-7	NA	CASSSPQGLGEQYF	TGTGCCAGCAGCTCGCCCCAAGGTTTGGGCGAGCAGTACTTC
NA	TRBV5-6	18	TRBJ2-1	NA	CASSSLPSTVGSYNEQFF	TGTGCCAGCAGCTCCTTACCTTCGACAGTTGGGTCCTACAATGAGCAGTTCTTC
TRBD2	TRBV7-2	17	TRBJ2-7	NA	CASSYRRTSGAAEEQYF	TGTGCCAGCAGCTACCGCCGGACTAGCGGGGCTGCGGAAGAGCAGTACTTC
NA	TRBV5-1	17	TRBJ2-1	few	CASSLEVWGSSYNEQFF	TGCGCCAGCAGCTTGGAAGTCTGGGGGAGCTCCTACAATGAGCAGTTCTTC
TRBD1	TRBV4-2	13	TRBJ2-2	once	CASSRQGSGELFF	TGTGCCAGCAGCCGACAGGGGTCCGGGGAGCTGTTTTTT
TRBD1	TRBV7-9	13	TRBJ2-7	NA	CASNRGEGPEQYF	TGTGCCAGCAACAGGGGAGAAGGACCCGAGCAGTACTTC
NA	TRBV5-6	16	TRBJ1-5	NA	CASSLIGQHSNQPQHF	TGTGCCAGCAGCTTGATAGGACAGCATAGCAATCAGCCCCAGCATTTT
NA	TRBV6-4	15	TRBJ1-1	once	CASSERLGLNTEAFF	TGTGCCAGCAGTGAACGATTGGGGCTGAACACTGAAGCTTTCTTT
NA	TRBV6-6	14	TRBJ1-3	few	CASSYETYGNTIYF	TGTGCCAGCAGTTACGAGACCTACGGTAACACCATATATTTT
NA	TRBV9	14	TRBJ2-1	NA	CASSVRWTTDEQFF	TGTGCCAGCAGCGTCCGGTGGACTACGGATGAGCAGTTCTTC
NA	TRBV7-9	14	TRBJ1-3	NA	CASSSMSRAYTIYF	TGTGCCAGCAGCTCCATGTCCCGGGCCTACACCATATATTTT
TRBD2	TRBV25-1	14	TRBJ2-1	once	CASSVASGNNEQFF	TGTGCCAGCAGTGTGGCTAGCGGTAACAATGAGCAGTTCTTC
NA	TRBV6-1	16	TRBJ1-6	NA	CASSEAFGTYNSPLHF	TGTGCCAGCAGTGAAGCGTTTGGCACCTATAATTCACCCCTCCACTTT
TRBD1	TRBV27	14	TRBJ1-2	NA	CASSTRDRDYGYTF	TGTGCCAGCAGCACCCGGGACAGGGATTACGGCTACACCTTC
NA	TRBV27	12	TRBJ2-7	NA	CASSSVNYEQYF	TGTGCCAGCAGTTCCGTGAACTACGAGCAGTACTTC
NA	TRBV2	11	TRBJ2-7	NA	CAGGEAYEQYF	TGTGCCGGGGGCGAGGCCTACGAGCAGTACTTC
NA	TRBV28	13	TRBJ2-1	NA	CASSLLAGNEQFF	TGTGCCAGCAGTTTACTCGCGGGCAATGAGCAGTTCTTC
NA	TRBV2	15	TRBJ1-2	NA	CATLPRDTPNYGYTF	TGTGCCACCCTACCCCGGGACACCCCTAACTATGGCTACACCTTC
NA	TRBV5-1	13	TRBJ1-1	few	CASSFGSSTEAFF	TGCGCCAGCAGCTTCGGAAGCAGCACTGAAGCTTTCTTT
NA	TRBV27	16	TRBJ2-7	medium-sized	CASSYGQLGTSYEQYF	TGTGCCAGCAGTTATGGACAGTTAGGGACCTCGTACGAGCAGTACTTC
NA	TRBV7-9	13	TRBJ1-1	NA	CASSSRGSTEAFF	TGTGCCAGCAGCTCGAGAGGATCCACTGAAGCTTTCTTT
NA	TRBV7-2	15	TRBJ2-7	NA	CASSLERDNSYEQYF	TGTGCCAGCAGCTTAGAGAGGGACAACTCCTACGAGCAGTACTTC
NA	TRBV12-5	13	TRBJ1-2	NA	CASGLAGIYGYTF	TGTGCTAGTGGTCTAGCAGGGATCTATGGCTACACCTTC
TRBD2	TRBV6-1	14	TRBJ2-1	NA	CASITSGVYNEQFF	TGTGCCAGCATTACTAGCGGGGTGTACAATGAGCAGTTCTTC
TRBD2	TRBV27	16	TRBJ2-5	NA	CASSFGRGAGRETQYF	TGTGCCAGCAGTTTCGGGAGGGGAGCGGGGCGGGAGACCCAGTACTTC
NA	TRBV7-9	14	TRBJ1-1	NA	CASSLGKPNTEAFF	TGTGCCAGCAGCTTGGGAAAACCGAACACTGAAGCTTTCTTT
NA	TRBV6-6	14	TRBJ1-6	NA	CASSYYRVKSPLHF	TGTGCCAGCAGTTACTACAGGGTGAAATCACCCCTCCACTTT
TRBD2	TRBV4-3	15	TRBJ2-2	NA	CASSQALAGTGELFF	TGCGCCAGCAGCCAAGCACTAGCGGGCACCGGGGAGCTGTTTTTT
TRBD2	TRBV7-8	18	TRBJ2-2	NA	CASSVPSGRASNTGELFF	TGTGCCAGCAGCGTCCCTAGCGGGAGGGCCTCGAACACCGGGGAGCTGTTTTTT
TRBD2	TRBV7-2	16	TRBJ2-1	NA	CASSFLGTSTYNEQFF	TGTGCCAGCAGCTTTTTGGGGACTAGCACCTACAATGAGCAGTTCTTC